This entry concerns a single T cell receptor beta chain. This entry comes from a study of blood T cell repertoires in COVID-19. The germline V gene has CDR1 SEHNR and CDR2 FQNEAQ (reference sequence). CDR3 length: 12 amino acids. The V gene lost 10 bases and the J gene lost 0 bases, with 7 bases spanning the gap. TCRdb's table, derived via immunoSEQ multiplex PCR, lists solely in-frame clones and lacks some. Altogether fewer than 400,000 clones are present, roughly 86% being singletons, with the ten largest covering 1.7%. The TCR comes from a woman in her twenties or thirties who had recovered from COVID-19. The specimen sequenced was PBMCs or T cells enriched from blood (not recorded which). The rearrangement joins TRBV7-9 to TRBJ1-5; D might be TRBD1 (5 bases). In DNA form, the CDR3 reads TGTGCCATAAGGGGTAGCAATCAGCCCCAGCATTTT. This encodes CAIRGSNQPQHF.